The T cell receptor beta chain described here comes from a study of Graves' ophthalmopathy and Graves' hyperthyroidism. Germline lookup yields CDR1 ENHRY and CDR2 SYGVKD. The CDR3 runs to 15 residues. V lost 4 bases to trimming and J lost 3 bases, with 15 bases between them. Amplification from RNA transcripts yielded the TCR beta CDR3 regions. First-round RT-PCR used HTBI primers; second-round multiplex PCR followed. TCRdb processed the multiplex PCR reads anew with MiXCR; each CDR3 protein has one entry. The sample holds around 520,000 distinct CDR3 sequences; approximately 35% are singletons and the top ten take over 3.5%.

The specimen was peripheral blood or thyroid tissue (not recorded which). This receptor was obtained from an adult man with Graves' hyperthyroidism. V gene TRBV10-3 combines with J gene TRBJ2-5, with D uncertain. CDR3 sequence (DNA): TGTGCCATCAGTGTCGCCGGAAAGAAAGAAGAGACCCAGTACTTC. Its translation is CAISVAGKKEETQYF.